Listed here are 29 T cell receptor beta chains from one sample, sequenced in a study of human T cells and chemical hapten exposure. MiXCR, applied by TCRdb to the RACE reads, yields one record per CDR3 protein. The data contain 97,000 or so distinct CDR3 sequences, roughly a quarter of them seen just once; the ten biggest clones take up around a tenth. Sample time point: patch test 3, about 24 weeks after DPC sensitization. The sample's treatment: therapeutic diphenylcyclopropenone sensitization with weekly scalp DPC. The sample was whole blood, taken in connection with sensitization to the hapten diphenylcyclopropenone (DPC). Source of these receptors: a man aged 35-49 years with alopecia areata. Some clones in this sample may be carry-over from other donors' samples.

This clonotype was seen only a few times. V gene TRBV30 combines with J gene TRBJ2-7; 7 bases align to TRBD1. Germline V gives CDR1 GTSNPN, CDR2 SVGIG (reference sequence). V lost 0 bases, J lost 7 bases, and 3 bases stayed unmatched. The CDR3 length is 12 residues. The CDR3 loop reads CAWSVGGREQYF. In nucleotides, the CDR3 is TGTGCCTGGAGTGTAGGGGGCAGGGAGCAGTACTTC.

The chain has TRBV20-1 and TRBJ1-6; 7 bases fit TRBD1. The length of the CDR3 is 16 residues. Trimming at V came to 4 bases and at J to 5 bases, leaving 11 bases not matched to a gene. From germline, CDR1 is DFQATT and CDR2 SNEGSKA (reference sequence). CDR3 region: CSAIDAFTGDNSPLHF. CDR3 sequence (DNA): TGCAGTGCTATTGACGCCTTTACAGGGGATAATTCACCCCTCCACTTT.

V usage is TRBV6-5 and J usage is TRBJ2-7; D not certain. Germline V CDR1 and CDR2: MNHEY, SVGAGI. The CDR3 is 14 amino acids. The V end was cut by 5 bases, the J end by 2 bases, with 13 bases between. The DNA of the CDR3 is TGTGCCAGCAGTCAAAGTGGGCAGCCCTACGAGCAGTACTTC. It encodes CASSQSGQPYEQYF.

This clonotype was seen a few times. This chain joins TRBV5-6 and TRBJ2-7; 9 bases agree with TRBD1. CDR3 length equals 14 residues. V was clipped by 3 bases and J by 2 bases; unmatched bases: 3. Germline loops: CDR1 SGHDT, CDR2 YYEEEE. The CDR3 here is CASSSTGGPYEQYF. In DNA, the CDR3 is TGTGCCAGCAGCTCGACAGGGGGGCCCTACGAGCAGTACTTC. The full variable domain, completed using reference TRBV5-6 and TRBJ2-7, is DAGVTQSPTHLIKTRGQQVTLRCSPKSGHDTVSWYQQALGQGPQFIFQYYEEEERQRGNFPDRFSGHQFPNYSSELNVNALLLGDSALYLCASSSTGGPYEQYFGPGTRLTVT.

This clonotype was recorded a few times. The chain employs TRBV2 and TRBJ2-3, with D unresolved. Trimming pared 7 bases from V and 5 bases from J, leaving 10 bases between. The CDR3 extends over 12 amino acids. The germline V gene has CDR1 SNHLY and CDR2 FYNNEI. The chain's CDR3 is CASTAAGDTQYF. The CDR3 coding sequence is TGTGCCAGCACGGCCGCCGGAGATACGCAGTATTTT. Based on the CDR3 plus reference TRBV2 and TRBJ2-3, the full variable domain is EPEVTQTPSHQVTQMGQEVILRCVPISNHLYFYWYRQILGQKVEFLVSFYNNEISEKSEIFDDQFSVERPDGSNFTLKIRSTKLEDSAMYFCASTAAGDTQYFGPGTRLTVL.

DNA of the CDR3: TGTGCCAGCATACAGGACACCTTCGGCGCTGAAGCTTTCTTT. It encodes CASIQDTFGAEAFF. This chain joins TRBV27 and TRBJ1-1; a weak D match, TRBD1 (5 bases). Germline lookup yields CDR1 MNHEY and CDR2 SMNVEV (reference sequence). CDR3 length equals 14 residues. The V end was cut by 7 bases, the J end by 6 bases, with 18 bases between.

This clonotype occurred a few times. V is TRBV5-1 and J is TRBJ2-2; 9 nucleotides align to TRBD1. The CDR3 extends over 21 amino acids. The V segment lost 4 bases and the J segment 0 bases; nucleotides outside the gene matches: 19. Germline V gene sequence: CDR1 SGHRS, CDR2 YFSETQ. CDR3 region: CASSPDRGPGLRRSNTGELFF. The CDR3 DNA follows: TGCGCCAGCAGCCCGGACAGGGGACCTGGCCTGCGACGCTCGAACACCGGGGAGCTGTTTTTT.

This clonotype was seen only a few times. CDR3 protein: CASSFGGLNTGELFF. The CDR3 bases are TGTGCCAGCAGCTTCGGGGGCCTGAACACCGGGGAGCTGTTTTTT. The chain employs TRBV7-9 and TRBJ2-2; D is perhaps TRBD1 or TRBD2 (6 bases each). The germline CDR1 and CDR2 sequences are SEHNR and FQNEAQ (reference sequence). Trimming took off 3 bases at V and 1 base at J, with 9 bases between the two ends. The CDR3 is 15 amino acids.

This clonotype has a handful of counts. The J gene is TRBJ2-3, the V gene TRBV5-1, with a weak D call TRBD2 (6 bases). The germline gives CDR1 SGHRS, CDR2 YFSETQ. The CDR3 loop spans 16 amino acids. V lost 0 bases and J 0 bases, leaving 11 bases between the germline ends. The CDR3 reads CASSLGGVPSTDTQYF. The CDR3 coding sequence is TGCGCCAGCAGCTTGGGGGGGGTTCCTAGCACAGATACGCAGTATTTT.

The rearrangement links TRBV12-3 or TRBV12-4 to TRBJ2-6; D uncertain. The V gene lost 3 bases and the J gene lost 0 bases, with 6 bases spanning the gap. The CDR3 runs to 15 residues. The CDR3 coding sequence is TGTGCCAGCAGTTTTTCGGGCTCTGGGGCCAACGTCCTGACTTTC. Translation: CASSFSGSGANVLTF.

This clonotype occurred a few times. This chain joins TRBV7-9 and TRBJ1-5, with D unresolved. Per germline, CDR1 SEHNR and CDR2 FQNEAQ (reference sequence). Trimming removed 1 base from V and 6 bases from J, with 13 bases in between. The CDR3 has 15 amino acids. CDR3 in DNA: TGTGCCAGCAGCTTAGAACGTAAGAACATTCAGCCCCAGCATTTT. Protein sequence: CASSLERKNIQPQHF.

This clonotype was seen a single time. The CDR3 coding sequence is TGTGCCAGCAGCTTAAACCCTGGCCAGGGGGGAACAGATACGCAGTATTTT. As protein: CASSLNPGQGGTDTQYF. The V and J genes are TRBV7-2 and TRBJ2-3; D is possibly TRBD1 (7 bases). CDR1 is SGHTA, CDR2 FQGNSA, per germline. This CDR3 comprises 17 residues. Trimming shortened V by 2 bases and J by 3 bases, and 18 bases separated the two germline ends.

This clonotype has only a few counts. This chain connects TRBV9 to TRBJ2-3; possibly TRBD1 for D (5 bases). The CDR3 extends over 16 amino acids. Trimming shortened V by 3 bases and J by 4 bases, and 18 bases separated the two germline ends. CDR1 is SGDLS, CDR2 YYNGEE, per germline. The CDR3 spells CASSGETVQRSDTQYF. The CDR3 nucleotides are TGTGCCAGCAGCGGAGAGACAGTGCAACGCTCAGATACGCAGTATTTT.

This clonotype was counted only a few times. This rearrangement joins TRBV6-5 to TRBJ1-1; D remains ambiguous. The CDR3 contains 13 residues. V lost 2 bases to trimming and J lost 3 bases, with 7 bases between them. Germline lookup yields CDR1 MNHEY and CDR2 SVGAGI. The CDR3 loop is CASSYMRDTEAFF. The CDR3 DNA follows: TGTGCCAGCAGTTACATGAGAGACACTGAAGCTTTCTTT.

The V and J genes are TRBV6-5 and TRBJ2-6; D is perhaps TRBD2 (6 bases). Germline V CDR1 and CDR2: MNHEY, SVGAGI. The V end lost 6 bases, the J end lost 0 bases, and 9 bases lay between the germline ends. The CDR3 sequence is 15 residues long. CDR3 in amino acids: CASREAGSGANVLTF. The CDR3 nucleotides read TGTGCCAGCAGGGAAGCGGGCTCTGGGGCCAACGTCCTGACTTTC.

A few counts support this clonotype. The gene calls are TRBV7-2 and TRBJ1-6; 7 bases fit TRBD1. The V gene's germline CDR1 is SGHTA and CDR2 FQGNSA. With V trimmed by 2 bases and J by 10 bases, 8 bases remained unmatched. This CDR3 has 15 residues. CDR3: CASSLLWAGGSPLHF. CDR3 nucleotides: TGTGCCAGCAGCTTACTCTGGGCAGGGGGATCACCCCTCCACTTT.

This clonotype turned up a few times. The rearrangement links TRBV13 to TRBJ2-7; D may be TRBD2 (6 bases). Germline CDR1 and CDR2: PRHDT and FYEKMQ (reference sequence). This CDR3 is built from 13 residues. Trimming shortened V by 5 bases and J by 5 bases, and 13 bases separated the two germline ends. The CDR3 sequence is CASSHPGVHEQYF. The CDR3 DNA is TGTGCCAGCAGCCACCCGGGGGTCCACGAGCAGTACTTC.

The rearrangement links TRBV7-9 to TRBJ2-1, with 8 bases lining up with TRBD2. With V trimmed by 0 bases and J by 16 bases, 11 bases remained unmatched. CDR1 and CDR2 (germline): SEHNR, FQNEAQ (reference sequence). This CDR3 has 14 residues. The CDR3 here is CASSLASGIPTQFF. The CDR3, as DNA: TGTGCCAGCAGCTTAGCTAGCGGGATACCTACCCAATTCTTC.

The J gene is TRBJ1-3, the V gene TRBV5-6; D may be TRBD1 (5 bases). The germline V and J ends were trimmed by 4 bases and 0 bases, with 14 bases remaining between them. Germline CDR1 reads SGHDT; CDR2 reads YYEEEE. This CDR3 has 16 residues. CDR3 amino acids: CASSRTPFDSGNTIYF. The CDR3 DNA reads as TGTGCCAGCAGCCGGACACCTTTCGACTCTGGAAACACCATATATTTT.

The sample holds a few counts of this clonotype. J is TRBJ2-7 and V is TRBV20-1; the D call may be TRBD1 or TRBD2 (5 bases each). Germline V CDR1 and CDR2: DFQATT, SNEGSKA (reference sequence). This CDR3 region has 13 residues. With 4 bases removed from V and 5 bases from J, the gap between germline ends came to 15 bases. For the CDR3, the DNA is TGCAGTGCTAACCCCGGGGCACGGGACGAGCAGTACTTC. This codes for CSANPGARDEQYF.

This clonotype was recorded a few times. The chain links TRBV6-5 to TRBJ2-7, with TRBD2 identical over 12 bases. CDR3 size: 15 residues. V trimming: 4 bases; J trimming: 2 bases; junction bases outside the gene matches: 3. CDR1 MNHEY and CDR2 SVGAGI come from the germline V gene. This CDR3 is CASSSGLAGTYEQYF. CDR3 DNA sequence: TGTGCCAGCAGTTCGGGACTAGCGGGTACCTACGAGCAGTACTTC.

This clonotype was found a few times. V is TRBV28 and J is TRBJ2-5; D is perhaps TRBD2 (5 bases). Germline values: CDR1 MDHEN, CDR2 SYDVKM. The CDR3 spans 13 residues. Trimming shortened V by 5 bases and J by 2 bases, and 9 bases separated the two germline ends. In nucleotides, the CDR3 is TGTGCCAGCAGTGAGGGTTTTCAAGAGACCCAGTACTTC. Amino acid sequence: CASSEGFQETQYF. Full variable domain (remainder filled in from reference TRBV28 and TRBJ2-5): DVKVTQSSRYLVKRTGEKVFLECVQDMDHENMFWYRQDPGLGLRLIYFSYDVKMKEKGDIPEGYSVSREKKERFSLILESASTNQTSMYLCASSEGFQETQYFGPGTRLLVL.

This clonotype was seen many times. V is TRBV7-7 and J is TRBJ2-5, with D perhaps matching TRBD1 or TRBD2 (5 bases each). This CDR3 contains 16 residues. V was clipped by 4 bases and J by 3 bases, with 18 bases between them. Per germline, CDR1 SSHAT and CDR2 FNYEAQ (reference sequence). CDR3 sequence (DNA): TGTGCCAGCAGCTCACGCCCCGAGGGGACGGAAGAGACCCAGTACTTC. Translation gives CASSSRPEGTEETQYF.

The chain uses TRBV10-2 and TRBJ1-2; no firm D call. Trimming removed 0 bases at V and 5 bases at J, with 16 bases between. Germline CDR1 is WSHSY and CDR2 is SAAADI. This CDR3 contains 16 residues. The chain's CDR3 is CASSESADAIWYGYTF. CDR3 in DNA: TGCGCCAGCAGTGAGTCGGCCGATGCCATTTGGTATGGCTACACCTTC.

This chain links TRBV21-1 with TRBJ2-2; the table's TRBD2 call for D was not verified on the DNA. TRBV21-1 is a pseudogene locus. CDR3 size: 15 residues. In DNA, the CDR3 is TGTGCCAGCAGCAAATCTCGGGGAGGCACCGGGGAGCTGTTTTTT. Translating it yields CASSKSRGGTGELFF.

The V and J genes are TRBV27 and TRBJ2-3, with 11 bases aligning to TRBD2. Losses at the gene ends were 2 bases for V and 9 bases for J; bases not matched to a gene: 4. This CDR3 has 14 amino acids. CDR1 is MNHEY, CDR2 SMNVEV, per germline (reference sequence). CDR3 protein: CASSLSTSGSTQYF. The CDR3 DNA reads as TGTGCCAGCAGTTTAAGTACTAGCGGGAGCACGCAGTATTTT.

The rearrangement uses TRBV18 and TRBJ1-4, with 7 bases fitting TRBD1. The germline CDR1 and CDR2 sequences are KGHSH and LQKENI. This CDR3 comprises 15 residues. Trimming cost V 2 bases and J 7 bases; bases outside gene matches: 7. Here the CDR3 DNA reads TGTGCCAGCTCACCAATCGGGACAGAAGGTGAAAAACTGTTTTTT. Residues: CASSPIGTEGEKLFF.

This chain uses TRBV20-1 with TRBJ1-5; no clear D. The germline V gene encodes CDR1 DFQATT and CDR2 SNEGSKA (reference sequence). Trimming cost V 3 bases and J 2 bases, with 14 bases left between them. The CDR3 covers 15 residues. The CDR3 coding sequence is TGCAGTGCTAGTGAAGGATCCGCTGGCAATCAGCCCCAGCATTTT. This gives the protein CSASEGSAGNQPQHF.

The rearrangement uses TRBV7-9 and TRBJ2-7, with D unresolved. This CDR3 spans 14 amino acids. Trimming removed 5 bases from V and 5 bases from J, with 16 bases in between. In germline, CDR1 is SEHNR, CDR2 FQNEAQ (reference sequence). The CDR3 coding sequence is TGTGCCAGCAGCCCGGTATCGCCGAGGAACGAGCAGTACTTC. Encoded protein: CASSPVSPRNEQYF.